Listed here are 15 T cell receptor beta chains from one sample, sequenced in a study of blood T cells in healthy people across ages. Then a second PCR, running about 6 to 12 cycles, was carried out with a sample-barcoded 5' primer and a J-beta primer mix. TCRdb itself ran the 5' RACE reads through MiXCR, one entry per CDR3 protein. The profile shows over 1,200,000 distinct CDR3 sequences, around 55% of them singletons. Specimen: blood. All receptors come from a man aged 18 to 35 in good health.

This chain links TRBV30 with TRBJ1-6; 7 bases are shared with TRBD1. Germline V gene sequence: CDR1 GTSNPN, CDR2 SVGIG (reference sequence). The CDR3 is 14 residues long. The V segment lost 1 base and the J segment 5 bases; nucleotides outside the gene matches: 2. CDR3 sequence (DNA): TGTGCCTGGAGTGCGAGGGGGCATAATTCACCCCTCCACTTT. Its protein is CAWSARGHNSPLHF.

This clonotype was seen repeatedly, ten times or more. This chain links TRBV6-5 with TRBJ2-5; TRBD2 matches 8 bases. CDR1 MNHEY and CDR2 SVGAGI come from the germline V gene. With V trimmed by 4 bases and J by 2 bases, 3 bases remained unmatched. The CDR3 has 14 residues. Written as DNA, the CDR3 is TGTGCCAGCAGTTCCGGGGGGGTACAAGAGACCCAGTACTTC. It codes for CASSSGGVQETQYF.

In its sample, this clonotype was seen a few times. The chain recombines TRBV6-5 with TRBJ2-5; 7 bases agree with TRBD1. In germline, CDR1 is MNHEY, CDR2 SVGAGI. Trimming removed 5 bases from V and 2 bases from J; junction bases left unmatched: 5. This CDR3 has 14 amino acids. As DNA, the CDR3 is TGTGCCAGCAGTCCCGGGACAGAACAAGAGACCCAGTACTTC. It is translated as CASSPGTEQETQYF.

The chain employs TRBV12-3 or TRBV12-4 and TRBJ1-5; D not resolved. The germline V and J ends were trimmed by 5 bases and 6 bases, with 11 bases remaining between them. The CDR3 sequence is 13 residues long. The CDR3 is CASSQEIGQPQHF. DNA of the CDR3: TGTGCCAGCAGTCAGGAAATTGGTCAGCCCCAGCATTTT.

The chain uses TRBV2 and TRBJ2-7, with D hard to call. CDR1 is SNHLY, CDR2 FYNNEI, per germline. V was trimmed by 11 bases and J by 0 bases, leaving 11 bases between them. CDR3 length: 12 amino acids. The CDR3 protein is CAGIGSSYEQYF. CDR3 sequence (DNA): TGTGCCGGCATTGGCAGCTCCTACGAGCAGTACTTC.

This clonotype occurred a few times. The V and J genes are TRBV7-9 and TRBJ2-7; D call uncertain. This CDR3 is 13 amino acids long. V lost 2 bases and J 5 bases, leaving 10 bases between the germline ends. The germline V gene has CDR1 SEHNR and CDR2 FQNEAQ (reference sequence). For the CDR3, the DNA is TGTGCCAGCAGCTTACCCTCAGGTGACGAGCAGTACTTC. This encodes CASSLPSGDEQYF.

This chain links TRBV29-1 with TRBJ2-5; 8 bases fit TRBD2. CDR3 length: 14 amino acids. CDR1 is SQVTM, CDR2 ANQGSEA, per germline. The J segment lost 1 base and the V segment lost 4 bases, leaving 5 bases of the junction unmatched. This CDR3 is CSVVDGRVQETQYF. For the CDR3, the DNA is TGCAGCGTTGTGGACGGGAGGGTCCAAGAGACCCAGTACTTC.

The V call is TRBV29-1, the J call TRBJ2-1; 10 nucleotides agree with TRBD2. V lost 1 base and J lost 0; bases outside the gene matches: 6. Germline-derived CDR1 and CDR2 are SQVTM and ANQGSEA. CDR3 size: 17 residues. The DNA of the CDR3 is TGCAGCGTTGAAGGGGCAAGCGGGAGGGACTCCTACAATGAGCAGTTCTTC. This translates into CSVEGASGRDSYNEQFF.

This chain joins TRBV11-2 and TRBJ1-2; weak D call: TRBD1 (5 bases). Germline lookup yields CDR1 SGHAT and CDR2 FQNNGV. The V end was cut by 6 bases, the J end by 0 bases, with 17 bases between. This CDR3 contains 16 residues. Here the CDR3 DNA reads TGTGCCAGCAGGCCCCTCCGACAGCGAGCTAACTATGGCTACACCTTC. This sequence encodes CASRPLRQRANYGYTF.

The CDR3 DNA is TGCGCCAGCAGCCAAGAAACAGGAAGGGTCCAGTACTTC. Amino acid sequence: CASSQETGRVQYF. The chain joins TRBV4-3 to TRBJ2-7, with D possibly matching TRBD1 (5 bases). V lost 0 bases and J lost 10, with 13 bases in between. The germline V gene encodes CDR1 LGHNA and CDR2 YSLEER. The CDR3 has 13 residues.

The chain recombines TRBV20-1 with TRBJ2-5; D perhaps matches TRBD1 (8 bases). Germline CDR1 and CDR2: DFQATT and SNEGSKA (reference sequence). The CDR3 is 18 amino acids. Trimming pared 5 bases from V and 11 bases from J, leaving 36 bases between. The CDR3 coding sequence is TGCAGTGCTGTATCACAGGGGGGGAACCTCGAAAACTACAATGAGCAGTACTTC. This gives the protein CSAVSQGGNLENYNEQYF.

This clonotype was counted a single time. V and J are TRBV20-1 and TRBJ2-4; no firm D call. The CDR3 contains 15 residues. Per germline, CDR1 DFQATT and CDR2 SNEGSKA (reference sequence). With 0 bases removed from V and 0 bases from J, the gap between germline ends came to 9 bases. DNA for the CDR3: TGCAGTGCTAGAGATTCGGCGGCAGCCAAAAACATTCAGTACTTC. As protein: CSARDSAAAKNIQYF.

The chain employs TRBV4-1 and TRBJ2-1; TRBD1 matches 12 bases. The germline V gene has CDR1 MGHRA and CDR2 YSYEKL. CDR3 length: 16 amino acids. With V trimmed by 3 bases and J by 6 bases, 6 bases remained unmatched. CDR3 bases: TGCGCCAGCAGCCACCCTCCGGGACAGGGGGCCAATGAGCAGTTCTTC. Translated, it gives CASSHPPGQGANEQFF.

V and J are TRBV2 and TRBJ2-4; 9 positions agree with TRBD2. Trimming took 1 base from V and 13 from J; bases not matched to a gene: 8. The CDR3 covers 14 residues. From germline, CDR1 is SNHLY and CDR2 FYNNEI. The CDR3 here is CASSEGLAGREQYF. The CDR3 DNA sequence: TGTGCCAGCAGTGAAGGGCTAGCGGGAAGGGAGCAGTACTTC. The complete variable domain, with remaining parts taken from reference TRBV2 and TRBJ2-4, reads EPEVTQTPSHQVTQMGQEVILRCVPISNHLYFYWYRQILGQKVEFLVSFYNNEISEKSEIFDDQFSVERPDGSNFTLKIRSTKLEDSAMYFCASSEGLAGREQYFGAGTRLSVL.

This clonotype was seen a handful of times. This sequence joins TRBV12-3 or TRBV12-4 and TRBJ2-7; TRBD1 is a possible D gene (5 bases). The length of the CDR3 is 13 residues. V gave up 2 bases and J gave up 7 bases, with 12 bases separating them. The CDR3 spells CASSLRGISEQYF. CDR3 nucleotide sequence: TGTGCCAGCAGTTTAAGGGGCATTTCGGAGCAGTACTTC.